What follows are 15 T cell receptor beta chains derived from one specimen sequenced in a study of T cell repertoires in cytomegalovirus infection. Via MiXCR, TCRdb re-called the reads, giving one row per CDR3 protein. This sample carries around 900,000 distinct CDR3 sequences, 30% to 40% of them seen once, and the ten largest clones take 11% to 15%. These TCRs are of unknown antigen specificity. This sample comprised cultured CD8+ T cells from PBMCs, obtained from culture after CMV antigen stimulation. The source of these receptors is a human donor in good health (CMV status not recorded). Some clones in this sample may be carry-over from other donors' samples.

V gene TRBV20-1 combines with J gene TRBJ2-2; perhaps TRBD1 as D (6 bases). Per the germline V gene, CDR1 is DFQATT and CDR2 is SNEGSKA (reference sequence). This CDR3 is built from 13 residues. Between the trimmed V and J ends, which lost 5 bases and 5 bases, there was a span of 12 bases. The chain's CDR3 is CSAHQGRTGELFF. For the CDR3, the DNA is TGCAGTGCTCATCAGGGGCGGACCGGGGAGCTGTTTTTT.

CDR3 sequence reads: CATRDNPDTQYF. CDR3 coding DNA: TGTGCCACTAGGGACAACCCAGATACGCAGTATTTT. V gene TRBV27 combines with J gene TRBJ2-3; D might be TRBD1 (6 bases). Germline V lookup: CDR1 MNHEY, CDR2 SMNVEV (reference sequence). This CDR3 comprises 12 residues. V was pared by 10 bases and J by 4 bases, with 12 bases between.

This clonotype was found many times. The chain combines TRBV7-8 with TRBJ2-5; D is undetermined. Germline CDR1 and CDR2: SGHVS and FQNEAQ. The CDR3 loop spans 14 amino acids. Trimming took 1 base from V and 7 from J, leaving 13 bases between them. Written as DNA, the CDR3 is TGTGCCAGCAGCTTAGAGTCGGCGCCAACGACCCAGTACTTC. Protein: CASSLESAPTTQYF.

This clonotype showed up just once. The chain is built from TRBV5-6 and TRBJ2-4; D gene unclear. CDR3 size: 13 residues. The V end was cut by 3 bases, the J end by 6 bases, with 10 bases between. Germline loops: CDR1 SGHDT, CDR2 YYEEEE. The CDR3 protein is CASSSGPGNIQYF. The CDR3 DNA follows: TGTGCCAGCAGCTCCGGGCCAGGAAACATTCAGTACTTC.

The V and J genes are TRBV5-1 and TRBJ2-7; D possibly uses TRBD1 or TRBD2 (5 bases each). CDR1 and CDR2 from the germline V gene are SGHRS and YFSETQ. V dropped 7 bases and J dropped 1 base, with 12 bases sitting between them. There are 13 residues in the CDR3. The CDR3 sequence is CASRRDLSYEQYF. CDR3 nucleotide sequence: TGCGCCAGCCGCAGGGACCTTTCCTACGAGCAGTACTTC.

This sequence joins TRBV10-2 and TRBJ2-7; D is unclear. The CDR3 has 12 amino acids. Looked up from germline, CDR1 is WSHSY and CDR2 is SAAADI. With 4 bases removed from V and 1 base from J, the gap between germline ends came to 5 bases. CDR3 protein: CASSVCSYEQYV. The CDR3 region has the DNA TGCGCCAGCAGTGTTTGTTCCTACGAGCAGTACGTC.

The V gene is TRBV5-6, the J gene TRBJ2-3, with TRBD1 matching over 9 bases. This CDR3 is built from 16 residues. The J segment lost 3 bases and the V segment lost 5 bases, leaving 10 bases of the junction unmatched. Germline CDR1 and CDR2: SGHDT and YYEEEE. The CDR3 coding sequence is TGTGCCAGCAGGGACTTGGACAGGGGATCAACAGATACGCAGTATTTT. Protein sequence: CASRDLDRGSTDTQYF. Together with reference TRBV5-6 and TRBJ2-3, the CDR3 gives the full variable domain: DAGVTQSPTHLIKTRGQQVTLRCSPKSGHDTVSWYQQALGQGPQFIFQYYEEEERQRGNFPDRFSGHQFPNYSSELNVNALLLGDSALYLCASRDLDRGSTDTQYFGPGTRLTVL.

This clonotype was detected many times. The gene calls are TRBV3-1 and TRBJ2-5, with D uncertain. The germline CDR1 and CDR2 sequences are LGHDT and YNNKEL (reference sequence). The V and J ends lost 1 base and 5 bases respectively, with 5 bases between them. This CDR3 has 12 residues. The CDR3 here is CASSQAPETQYF. CDR3 bases: TGTGCCAGCAGCCAAGCGCCCGAGACCCAGTACTTC.

This clonotype came up many times. J is TRBJ2-5 and V is TRBV7-2; no firm D call. The V end was cut by 4 bases, the J end by 1 base, with 16 bases between. Per germline, CDR1 SGHTA and CDR2 FQGNSA. This CDR3 contains 16 residues. CDR3 DNA: TGTGCCAGCAGCTCGAACTTCCCCAGGTTCCAAGAGACCCAGTACTTC. The encoded protein is CASSSNFPRFQETQYF.

In its sample, this clonotype was seen a few times. The genes are TRBV28 and TRBJ2-7; 8 nucleotides match TRBD1. J lost 2 bases, V lost 5 bases, and 17 bases had no gene match. CDR1 is MDHEN and CDR2 is SYDVKM in the germline V gene. CDR3 length: 18 amino acids. Written as DNA, the CDR3 is TGTGCCAGCAGTCTCACCGGGACAGGACCTCGTGGGCCCTACGAGCAGTACGTC. Protein sequence: CASSLTGTGPRGPYEQYV.

This clonotype was found many times. The chain couples TRBV7-2 to TRBJ2-3; TRBD2 aligns across 13 bases. V dropped 5 bases and J dropped 2; count of bases not matched to a gene: 4. The CDR3 sequence is 16 residues long. CDR1 is SGHTA, CDR2 FQGNSA, per germline. CDR3 residues: CASSLGLAGLTDTQYF. CDR3 DNA: TGTGCCAGCAGCCTGGGACTAGCGGGACTCACAGATACGCAGTATTTT.

Many counts were recorded for this clonotype. The chain uses TRBV7-8 and TRBJ2-7; D uncertain. Germline loops: CDR1 SGHVS, CDR2 FQNEAQ. There are 13 residues in the CDR3. The V and J ends lost 1 base and 2 bases respectively, with 6 bases between them. In DNA form, the CDR3 reads TGTGCCAGCAGCTTAGAGTACACCTACGAGCAGTACGTC. This encodes CASSLEYTYEQYV.

There are a few counts of this clonotype. The chain uses TRBV4-1 and TRBJ2-1; 10 bases fit TRBD2. The CDR3 consists of 17 residues. CDR1 and CDR2 from the germline V gene are MGHRA and YSYEKL. Unmatched junction bases numbered 6, after V lost 4 bases and J lost 0 bases. In nucleotides, the CDR3 is TGCGCCAGCAGCCCTTTAGCGGGGGGCCGCTCCTACAATGAGCAGTTCTTC. Translating it yields CASSPLAGGRSYNEQFF.

This clonotype has a handful of counts. V is TRBV19 and J is TRBJ2-1; 11 bases are a match to TRBD2. The CDR3 is 15 amino acids. The junction had 2 bases not matched to a gene; V was cut back by 6 bases and J by 1 base. CDR1 is LNHDA, CDR2 SQIVND, per germline (reference sequence). CDR3 loop: CASRLAGASYNEQFF. DNA of the CDR3: TGTGCCAGTAGACTAGCGGGGGCTTCCTACAATGAGCAGTTCTTC.

This clonotype was seen a handful of times. The rearrangement joins TRBV2 to TRBJ1-1, with D unresolved. The V and J ends lost 6 bases and 2 bases respectively, with 16 bases between them. Germline-derived CDR1 and CDR2 are SNHLY and FYNNEI. This CDR3 is built from 15 residues. As DNA, the CDR3 is TGTGCCAGCAGCCTTTCGGCAGCGAAAAACACTGAAGCTTTCTTT. It codes for CASSLSAAKNTEAFF.